A selection of T cell receptor beta chains follows, all from one sample in a study of cytomegalovirus exposure and HLA in healthy donors. Using immunoSEQ multiplex PCR, the repertoire was profiled, and TCRdb retains in-frame clones only, with some absent. This table holds 85,000 to 90,000 clones, 75% to 90% found once. The sequenced sample consisted of PBMCs. The receptors were sampled from a man in his forties or fifties in good health and CMV-seropositive. Both conserved end residues are trimmed from each CDR3. Each record gives: V gene, J gene, CDR3 protein.

TRBV7-6	TRBJ2-2	ASSSGQVPGELF
TRBV5-1	TRBJ1-2	ASSPLLTKNYGYT
TRBV9	TRBJ2-1	ASSGTSGRVSEQF
TRBV9	TRBJ2-7	ASSGQPEGTYEQY
TRBV4-2	TRBJ1-2	ASSQEARQPYGYT
TRBV25-1	TRBJ2-1	ASSESGGNEQF
TRBV15	TRBJ2-7	ATSRDVRGQY
TRBV11-2	TRBJ1-2	ASSFGPTNYGYT
TRBV28	TRBJ1-1	ASRKGLGAF
TRBV30	TRBJ1-3	AISGQGNTIY
TRBV5-1	TRBJ1-5	ASSYGTGEDDQPQH
TRBV5-1	TRBJ2-2	ASSLSADYGAGELF
TRBV11-1	TRBJ2-2	ASSPRGGELF
TRBV28	TRBJ1-1	ASTSGGGLTSGRYTEAF
TRBV4-1	TRBJ2-7	ASSLRQGSTGHEQY
TRBV7-3	TRBJ2-7	ASSPRPGSYEQY
TRBV7-8	TRBJ1-3	ASSLGTHSGNTIY
TRBV7-8	TRBJ1-2	ASSLSWEANYGYT
TRBV6-1	TRBJ2-5	ASSGREQY
TRBV7-3	TRBJ1-1	VSSKGAANTEAF
TRBV15	TRBJ1-5	ATSRGGSSVPQH
TRBV28	TRBJ1-1	ASSWGQGEAF